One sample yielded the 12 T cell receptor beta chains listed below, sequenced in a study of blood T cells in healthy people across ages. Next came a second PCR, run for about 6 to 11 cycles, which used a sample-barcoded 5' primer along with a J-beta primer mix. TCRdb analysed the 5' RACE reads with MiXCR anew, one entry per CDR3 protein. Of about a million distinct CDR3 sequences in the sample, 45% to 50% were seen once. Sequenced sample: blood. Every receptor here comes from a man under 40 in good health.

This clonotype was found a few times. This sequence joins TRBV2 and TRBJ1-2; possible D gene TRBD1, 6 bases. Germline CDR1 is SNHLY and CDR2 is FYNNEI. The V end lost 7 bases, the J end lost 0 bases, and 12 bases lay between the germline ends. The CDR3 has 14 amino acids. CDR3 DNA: TGTGCCAGCACCCTGACAGGAGCTAACTATGGCTACACCTTC. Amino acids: CASTLTGANYGYTF.

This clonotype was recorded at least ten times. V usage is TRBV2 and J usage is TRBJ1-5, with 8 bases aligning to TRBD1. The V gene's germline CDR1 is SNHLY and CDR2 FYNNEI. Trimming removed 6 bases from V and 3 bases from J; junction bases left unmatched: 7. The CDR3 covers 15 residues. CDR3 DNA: TGTGCCAGCAGCGAGACAGGGGACACCAATCAGCCCCAGCATTTT. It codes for CASSETGDTNQPQHF.

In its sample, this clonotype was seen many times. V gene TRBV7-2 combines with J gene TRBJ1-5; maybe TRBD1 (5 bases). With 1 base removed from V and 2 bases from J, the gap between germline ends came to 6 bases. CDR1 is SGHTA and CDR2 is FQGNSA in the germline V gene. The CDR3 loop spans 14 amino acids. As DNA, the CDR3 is TGTGCCAGCAGCTTAGGGGACGGCAATCAGCCCCAGCATTTT. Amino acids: CASSLGDGNQPQHF.

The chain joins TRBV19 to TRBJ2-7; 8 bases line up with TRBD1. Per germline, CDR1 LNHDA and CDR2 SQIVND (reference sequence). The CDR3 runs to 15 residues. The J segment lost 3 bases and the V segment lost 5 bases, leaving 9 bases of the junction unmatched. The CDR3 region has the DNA TGTGCCAGTAGTGACCCCGGGACAGGAGTCTACGAGCAGTACTTC. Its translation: CASSDPGTGVYEQYF.

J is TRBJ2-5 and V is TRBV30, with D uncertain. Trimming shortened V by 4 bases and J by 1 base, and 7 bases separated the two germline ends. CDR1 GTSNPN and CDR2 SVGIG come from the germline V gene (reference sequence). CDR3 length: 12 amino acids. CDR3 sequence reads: CAWTFSQETQYF. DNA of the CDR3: TGTGCCTGGACTTTCAGCCAAGAGACCCAGTACTTC.

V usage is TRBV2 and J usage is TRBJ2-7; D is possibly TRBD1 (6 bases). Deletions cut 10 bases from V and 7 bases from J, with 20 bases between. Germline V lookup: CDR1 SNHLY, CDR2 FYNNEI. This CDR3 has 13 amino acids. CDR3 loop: CATTGQPTGEQYF. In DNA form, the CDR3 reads TGTGCCACCACGGGACAACCAACGGGAGAGCAGTACTTC.

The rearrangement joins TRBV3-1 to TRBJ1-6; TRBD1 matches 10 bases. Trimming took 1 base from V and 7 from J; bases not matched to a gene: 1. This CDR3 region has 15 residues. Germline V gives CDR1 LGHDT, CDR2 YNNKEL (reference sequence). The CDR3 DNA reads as TGTGCCAGCAGCCAAGGACAGGGGGCGAATTCACCCCTCCACTTT. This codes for CASSQGQGANSPLHF.

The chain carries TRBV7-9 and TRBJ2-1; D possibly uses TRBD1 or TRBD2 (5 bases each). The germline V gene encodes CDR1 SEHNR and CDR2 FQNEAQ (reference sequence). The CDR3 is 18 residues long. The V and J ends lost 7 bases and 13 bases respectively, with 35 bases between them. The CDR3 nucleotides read TGTGCCAGCACCCTTTTCGGCGCCTCGACGGACAAGCAAGGGACCCAGTTCTTC. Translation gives CASTLFGASTDKQGTQFF.

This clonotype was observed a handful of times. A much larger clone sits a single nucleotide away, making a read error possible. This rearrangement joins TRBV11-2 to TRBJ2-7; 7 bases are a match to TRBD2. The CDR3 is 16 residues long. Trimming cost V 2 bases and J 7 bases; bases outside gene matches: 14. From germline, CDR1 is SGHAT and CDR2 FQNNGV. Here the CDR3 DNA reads TGTGCCAGCAGCTTATTGAGGAGCGGGAACCACAATGAGCAGTACTTC. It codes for CASSLLRSGNHNEQYF.

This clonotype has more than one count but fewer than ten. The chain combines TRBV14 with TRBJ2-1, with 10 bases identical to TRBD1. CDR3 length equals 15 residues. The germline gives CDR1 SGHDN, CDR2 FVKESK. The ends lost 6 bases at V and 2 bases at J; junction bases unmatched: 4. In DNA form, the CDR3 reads TGTGCCAGCAGGAAGGGACAGGGGCCCTACAATGAGCAGTTCTTC. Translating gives CASRKGQGPYNEQFF. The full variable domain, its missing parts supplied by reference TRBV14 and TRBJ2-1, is EAGVTQFPSHSVIEKGQTVTLRCDPISGHDNLYWYRRVMGKEIKFLLHFVKESKQDESGMPNNRFLAERTGGTYSTLKVQPAELEDSGVYFCASRKGQGPYNEQFFGPGTRLTVL.

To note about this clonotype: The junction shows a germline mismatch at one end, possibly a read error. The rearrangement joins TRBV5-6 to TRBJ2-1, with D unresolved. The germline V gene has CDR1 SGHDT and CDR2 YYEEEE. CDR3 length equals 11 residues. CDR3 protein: CAGSLGAYEFF. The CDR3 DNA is TGTGCCGGCAGCTTAGGCGCCTATGAGTTCTTC.

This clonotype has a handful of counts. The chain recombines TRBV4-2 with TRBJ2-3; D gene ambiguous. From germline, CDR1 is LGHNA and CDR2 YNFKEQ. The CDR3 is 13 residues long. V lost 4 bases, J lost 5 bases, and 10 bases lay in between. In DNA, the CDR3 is TGTGCCAGCAGCCGCTCTTTGGAAGATACGCAGTATTTT. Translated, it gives CASSRSLEDTQYF.